The rows below give T cell receptor beta chains drawn from one sample of a study. A single record per CDR3 protein comes from TCRdb applying MiXCR to the 5' RACE reads. In the table there are about 50,000 distinct CDR3 sequences, 25% to 30% of which are singletons. Sequencing was done on a sample of naive CD4+ T cells sorted from blood. All receptors come from a female donor with breast cancer. CDR3s include the opening cysteine and the closing phenylalanine or tryptophan. Each record gives: D gene, clone size, V gene, J gene, CDR3 protein, CDR3 DNA. The D gene is left open where the match is weak. Expanded clones are given a class, and other clones once, few, many or no size at all.

>.|few|TRBV5-1|TRBJ1-2
CASSIQGPDGYTF
TGCGCCAGCAGCATACAGGGCCCGGATGGCTACACCTTC
>.|.|TRBV7-6|TRBJ2-1
CASSRISLRDNEQFF
TGTGCCAGCAGCCGAATATCTCTCAGGGACAATGAGCAGTTCTTC
>TRBD1|many|TRBV25-1|TRBJ2-5
CASSELERGQRETQYF
TGTGCCAGCAGTGAATTAGAAAGGGGGCAGCGGGAGACCCAGTACTTC
>.|many|TRBV20-1|TRBJ2-5
CSALRDTDQETQYF
TGCAGTGCCCTCCGGGACACAGACCAAGAGACCCAGTACTTC
>.|.|TRBV7-8|TRBJ1-2
CASSMKELYGYTF
TGTGCCAGCAGCATGAAGGAACTCTATGGCTACACCTTC
>.|.|TRBV14|TRBJ1-1
CASSLRSGGFTEAFF
TGTGCCAGCAGCCTACGATCTGGGGGGTTCACTGAAGCTTTCTTT
>TRBD1|few|TRBV20-1|TRBJ1-2
CSARVLGQGSGGYTF
TGCAGTGCTAGAGTATTGGGACAGGGTTCCGGCGGCTACACCTTC
>.|few|TRBV5-1|TRBJ2-5
CASSLASLQQETQYF
TGCGCCAGCAGCTTGGCCTCGCTCCAGCAAGAGACCCAGTACTTC
>.|.|TRBV5-1|TRBJ1-2
CASSEDRLYTF
TGCGCCAGCAGCGAGGACAGACTCTACACCTTC
>TRBD1|few|TRBV20-1|TRBJ2-4
CSAPHLTGGPKNIQYF
TGCAGTGCTCCTCACTTGACAGGGGGCCCCAAAAACATTCAGTACTTC
>.|many|TRBV12-3/TRBV12-4|TRBJ1-3
CASRILDTIYF
TGTGCCAGCAGGATATTGGACACCATATATTTT
>.|few|TRBV7-2|TRBJ2-5
CASSLWRGSQETQYF
TGTGCCAGCAGCTTATGGCGGGGCTCCCAAGAGACCCAGTACTTC
>.|.|TRBV24-1|TRBJ1-1
CATSAGGTEAFF
TGTGCCACCAGTGCGGGGGGGACTGAAGCTTTCTTT
>.|.|TRBV7-8|TRBJ2-3
CASSTRTGTDTQYF
TGTGCCAGCAGCACCCGGACAGGCACAGATACGCAGTATTTT
>TRBD2|few|TRBV15|TRBJ2-1
CATSSVASGNEQFF
TGTGCCACCAGCAGTGTCGCTAGCGGTAATGAGCAGTTCTTC
>TRBD2|.|TRBV20-1|TRBJ2-3
CSARNRGLGFGTDTQYF
TGCAGTGCTAGAAATCGGGGACTAGGGTTTGGCACAGATACGCAGTATTTT
>.|medium-sized|TRBV29-1|TRBJ1-1
CSVVEWGATNTEAFF
TGCAGCGTTGTGGAGTGGGGGGCTACGAACACTGAAGCTTTCTTT
>.|.|TRBV20-1|TRBJ2-5
CSALGVAEFRQRETQYF
TGCAGTGCTCTTGGGGTAGCAGAATTCCGACAGAGGGAGACCCAGTACTTC
>.|few|TRBV20-1|TRBJ2-7
CSARVRSYEQYF
TGCAGTGCTAGAGTCCGTTCCTACGAGCAGTACTTC
>.|.|TRBV28|TRBJ1-6
CASSLPYGRGNSPLHF
TGTGCCAGCAGTTTACCCTACGGCAGGGGAAATTCACCCCTCCACTTT
>TRBD1|few|TRBV4-1|TRBJ2-2
CASSQSWTGTGELFF
TGCGCCAGCAGCCAGTCCTGGACAGGGACCGGGGAGCTGTTTTTT
>.|.|TRBV7-8|TRBJ2-7
CASSVIRGSSYEQYF
TGTGCCAGCAGCGTTATTAGGGGGAGCTCCTACGAGCAGTACTTC
>.|few|TRBV6-2/TRBV6-3|TRBJ2-6
CAGTRARSGANVLTF
TGTGCCGGCACCAGAGCCCGCTCTGGGGCCAACGTCCTGACTTTC
>.|few|TRBV6-1|TRBJ2-4
CASSDSWGPPKNIQYF
TGTGCCAGCAGTGATTCTTGGGGACCGCCCAAAAACATTCAGTACTTC
>.|many|TRBV5-6|TRBJ1-2
CASSGQGRRYGYTF
TGTGCCAGCAGCGGGCAGGGGCGAAGATATGGCTACACCTTC
>TRBD2|few|TRBV5-6|TRBJ2-3
CASSPTVGTNTDTQYF
TGTGCCAGCAGCCCAACGGTAGGGACTAACACAGATACGCAGTATTTT
>TRBD2|.|TRBV7-2|TRBJ2-3
CASSVTSGSGADTQYF
TGTGCCAGCAGCGTTACTAGCGGGAGTGGGGCAGATACGCAGTATTTT
>.|.|TRBV7-8|TRBJ2-7
CASSLAGDYEQYF
TGTGCCAGCAGCTTAGCCGGGGACTACGAGCAGTACTTC